This T cell receptor (beta chain) was found in a study of blood T cell repertoires in COVID-19. About the research overall: T cells, B-cell-depleted T cells, or PBMCs provided the cDNA or gDNA that served as material.

In the study's own analysis: Amplification with reference gene primers provided the estimates of nucleated cell counts. This table comes from immunoSEQ multiplex PCR, and its TCRdb copy is limited to in-frame clones, with some not included. The D gene and trimming were derived from the DNA, and the V and J assignments and clone size from that table. The table records 130,000 to 150,000 clones, 75% to 90% of them present only once. V lost 4 bases, J lost 1 base, and 3 bases stayed unmatched. Germline CDR1 is MNHEY and CDR2 is SVGAGI. The CDR3 contains 14 residues. Participant reports of clinical history set cohort assignment. Someone with COVID-19 had been met by exposed participants within 2 weeks before study entry. This clone came up a few times.

This chain links TRBV6-5 with TRBJ1-1; 7 bases match TRBD1. Sequenced: PBMCs or T cells enriched from blood (not recorded which). This sequence originates from a woman aged 35 to 49 who had been exposed to COVID-19. The CDR3 spells CASSLTGWNTEAFF. The CDR3 bases are TGTGCCAGCAGTTTGACAGGGTGGAACACTGAAGCTTTCTTT.